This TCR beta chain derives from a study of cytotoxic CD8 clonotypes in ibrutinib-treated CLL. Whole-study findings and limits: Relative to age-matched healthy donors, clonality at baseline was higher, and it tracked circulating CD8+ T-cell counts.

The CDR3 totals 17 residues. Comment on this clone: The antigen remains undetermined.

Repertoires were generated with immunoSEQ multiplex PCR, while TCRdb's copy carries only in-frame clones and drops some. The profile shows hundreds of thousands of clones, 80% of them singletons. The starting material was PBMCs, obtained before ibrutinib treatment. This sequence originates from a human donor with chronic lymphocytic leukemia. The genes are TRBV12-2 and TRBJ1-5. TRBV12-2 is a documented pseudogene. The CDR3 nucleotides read TGTGCAAGTCGCTTAGTCCCGGACCTAGATAGCAATCAGCCCCAGCATTTT. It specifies CASRLVPDLDSNQPQHF.